This TCR beta chain was found in a study of control samples from healthy donors and cancer patients (dated by TCRdb to about 2020). Remarks on this clone: Its antigen is unknown. Base qualities are missing; no much larger clone stands one base away.

Libraries came from the immunoSEQ multiplex PCR assay. The source is immuneACCESS, and TCRdb retained only in-frame sequences with V and J called. Part of the clones is not carried over; for the studies checked, unresolved V genes explain less than half of this, and the remainder is unexplained. Across this sample there are roughly 120,000 clones, with 93% seen only once. The top ten clones comprise about 2.5% of the sample. The sequenced sample was blood. This receptor was obtained from a young man in good health.

The DNA is as follows: TGTGCCAGCAGCCAGACCGGGACGGGGATCTACAATGAGCAGTTCTTC. It is translated as CASSQTGTGIYNEQFF. In this chain, TRBV11-3 is recombined with TRBJ2-1; the D gene could be TRBD1 or TRBD2, each one agreeing over 5 bases. The V and J ends are trimmed by 5 bases and 3 bases, leaving 17 bases between them. Reading the germline V gene gives CDR1 SGHNT and CDR2 YENEEA. The CDR3 runs 16 amino acids, cysteine and phenylalanine included. Of the read, only the CDR3 DNA is kept; its 48 bases are in frame from base 1.